Each of the 27 T cell receptor beta chains below was sequenced from the same sample in a study of human T cells and chemical hapten exposure. Stated time point: pre-sensitization, week 0. Treatment given: therapeutic diphenylcyclopropenone sensitization with weekly scalp DPC. TCRdb processed the RACE reads anew with MiXCR; each CDR3 protein has one entry. The sample carries over 300,000 distinct CDR3 sequences, around 5.5% recorded once. The source material was whole blood, sampled in connection with sensitization to the hapten diphenylcyclopropenone (DPC). The receptors here all came from a woman aged 50 to 65 with alopecia areata. Some clones in this sample may be carry-over from other donors' samples.

The genes are TRBV5-1 and TRBJ1-1, with TRBD1 matching over 9 bases. Germline V gene data show CDR1 as SGHRS and CDR2 as YFSETQ. This CDR3 spans 16 amino acids. V shed 0 bases and J 6 bases; nucleotides not matched to a gene: 9. The CDR3 loop reads CASSLAPGQGEAEAFF. The CDR3 DNA sequence: TGCGCCAGCAGCTTGGCCCCGGGACAGGGAGAGGCTGAAGCTTTCTTT.

This clonotype was seen ten or more times. This sequence joins TRBV11-2 and TRBJ1-4; D is uncertain. The germline gives CDR1 SGHAT, CDR2 FQNNGV. The length of the CDR3 is 15 residues. Trimming took 5 bases from V and 2 from J, leaving 12 bases between them. Here the CDR3 reads CASSPRLLTNEKLFF. In DNA form, the CDR3 reads TGTGCCAGCAGCCCACGACTCTTGACTAATGAAAAACTGTTTTTT.

Only a few counts were recorded for this clonotype. V usage is TRBV10-3 and J usage is TRBJ2-4; 8 bases line up with TRBD1. This CDR3 region has 18 residues. Germline values: CDR1 ENHRY, CDR2 SYGVKD. Trimming removed 3 bases from V and 1 base from J; junction bases left unmatched: 11. As DNA, the CDR3 is TGTGCCATCAGTGAATTGATAACAGGGGGAAAGGCCAAAAACATTCAGTACTTC. Protein sequence: CAISELITGGKAKNIQYF.

In this sample, this clonotype turned up many times. This rearrangement joins TRBV3-1 to TRBJ1-2; D may be TRBD1 (6 bases). Germline V lookup: CDR1 LGHDT, CDR2 YNNKEL (reference sequence). The CDR3 extends over 15 amino acids. With 4 bases removed from V and 8 bases from J, the gap between germline ends came to 20 bases. This CDR3 is CASSPLQGEGRGYTF. For the CDR3, the DNA is TGTGCCAGCAGCCCTCTACAGGGAGAGGGGAGAGGCTACACCTTC.

Many counts were recorded for this clonotype. The chain couples TRBV6-5 to TRBJ2-2, with 7 bases identical to TRBD1. This CDR3 region has 14 residues. CDR1 is MNHEY and CDR2 is SVGAGI in the germline V gene. V lost 6 bases, J lost 7 bases, and 8 bases stayed unmatched. CDR3 sequence reads: CASRSTGIGGELFF. The DNA of the CDR3 is TGTGCCAGCAGATCGACAGGGATCGGCGGGGAGCTGTTTTTT.

The rearrangement uses TRBV6-5 and TRBJ2-2, with D unclear. This CDR3 is built from 13 residues. The V gene's germline CDR1 is MNHEY and CDR2 SVGAGI. The V end was cut by 2 bases, the J end by 2 bases, with 3 bases between. CDR3 nucleotides: TGTGCCAGCAGTTACAAAAACACCGGGGAGCTGTTTTTT. Amino acids: CASSYKNTGELFF.

This chain connects TRBV18 to TRBJ1-4; possible D gene TRBD1, 5 bases. V was trimmed by 0 bases and J by 11 bases, leaving 16 bases between them. The CDR3 runs 15 residues. Per germline, CDR1 KGHSH and CDR2 LQKENI. CDR3 sequence reads: CASSPPPGTRSKLFF. DNA of the CDR3: TGTGCCAGCTCACCACCCCCGGGGACTCGTTCTAAACTGTTTTTT.

The rearrangement joins TRBV7-9 to TRBJ1-6, with D perhaps TRBD1 (5 bases). With 1 base removed from V and 7 bases from J, the gap between germline ends came to 8 bases. Germline V CDR1 and CDR2: SEHNR, FQNEAQ (reference sequence). The CDR3 has 14 residues. The CDR3 reads CASSLGGANSPLHF. CDR3 in DNA: TGTGCCAGCAGCTTAGGGGGCGCGAATTCACCCCTCCACTTT.

This clonotype appeared many times. The chain carries TRBV20-1 and TRBJ1-5; possibly TRBD1 for D (5 bases). Per germline, CDR1 DFQATT and CDR2 SNEGSKA (reference sequence). Trimming cost V 4 bases and J 5 bases, with 12 bases left between them. The CDR3 has 13 residues. This CDR3 is CSAKGDGYQPQHF. DNA for the CDR3: TGCAGTGCTAAAGGGGACGGCTATCAGCCCCAGCATTTT.

A few counts support this clonotype. The rearrangement uses TRBV5-1 and TRBJ1-2, with TRBD1 matching over 8 bases. J was trimmed by 0 bases and V by 1 base; bases with no gene match: 8. The CDR3 length is 17 residues. Germline CDR1 and CDR2: SGHRS and YFSETQ. CDR3 sequence reads: CASSLMRQGFTNYGYTF. Written as DNA, the CDR3 is TGCGCCAGCAGCTTGATGAGACAGGGGTTCACTAACTATGGCTACACCTTC.

This clonotype was observed a handful of times. V usage is TRBV15 and J usage is TRBJ1-1; 9 bases match TRBD1. Germline CDR1 reads LNHNV; CDR2 reads YYDKDF (reference sequence). The length of the CDR3 is 15 residues. V was clipped by 3 bases and J by 6 bases; unmatched bases: 8. The DNA of the CDR3 is TGTGCCACCAGCAGTCCCGGGACAGGGCGCTCTGAAGCTTTCTTT. Amino acids: CATSSPGTGRSEAFF.

This clonotype has a count of ten or more. The chain joins TRBV10-3 to TRBJ2-1; the match to TRBD2 covers 10 bases. The CDR3 has 15 residues. CDR1 is ENHRY, CDR2 SYGVKD, per germline. After removal of 3 bases from V and 7 bases from J, the junction contained 6 bases not matched to a gene. The CDR3 protein is CAISDVFSGGNEQFF. The CDR3 DNA reads TGTGCCATCAGTGACGTTTTTAGCGGGGGGAATGAGCAGTTCTTC.

This sequence joins TRBV9 and TRBJ1-4, with no clear D. Germline assignment: CDR1 SGDLS and CDR2 YYNGEE. This CDR3 comprises 16 residues. V lost 0 bases and J 0 bases, leaving 9 bases between the germline ends. Written as DNA, the CDR3 is TGTGCCAGCAGCGTAGACCTCTCTACAACTAATGAAAAACTGTTTTTT. As protein: CASSVDLSTTNEKLFF. Using reference TRBV9 and TRBJ1-4 for the parts outside the CDR3, the full variable domain is DSGVTQTPKHLITATGQRVTLRCSPRSGDLSVYWYQQSLDQGLQFLIQYYNGEERAKGNILERFSAQQFPDLHSELNLSSLELGDSALYFCASSVDLSTTNEKLFFGSGTQLSVL.

The sample holds many counts of this clonotype. The rearrangement links TRBV9 to TRBJ2-3; the D is unclear. Trimming took off 4 bases at V and 1 base at J, with 16 bases between the two ends. This CDR3 region has 16 residues. Germline lookup yields CDR1 SGDLS and CDR2 YYNGEE. CDR3 amino acids: CASSRGVGIGTDTQYF. CDR3 bases: TGTGCCAGCAGCAGAGGCGTGGGGATTGGCACAGATACGCAGTATTTT.

This clonotype appeared many times. The rearrangement links TRBV29-1 to TRBJ1-1; no clear D gene. This CDR3 region has 14 residues. V lost 4 bases and J lost 2, with 14 bases in between. Germline V gene lookup returns CDR1 SQVTM and CDR2 ANQGSEA. The CDR3 protein is CSVATSLSNTEAFF. The CDR3 DNA reads as TGCAGCGTTGCTACCTCGTTAAGCAACACTGAAGCTTTCTTT.

This clonotype came up many times. CDR3 coding DNA: TGCGCCAGCACCCACACGGGACAGGATTACAATGAGCAGTTCTTC. Translating gives CASTHTGQDYNEQFF. The rearrangement joins TRBV5-1 to TRBJ2-1; 8 nucleotides line up with TRBD1. The CDR3 sequence is 15 residues long. Germline V gene sequence: CDR1 SGHRS, CDR2 YFSETQ. Germline trimming cut 6 bases from V and 4 bases from J; bases unmatched to any gene: 9.

The V and J genes are TRBV5-4 and TRBJ1-3; no reliable D call. Trimming removed 3 bases from V and 4 bases from J, with 14 bases in between. The CDR3 is 15 amino acids. In germline, CDR1 is SGHNT, CDR2 YYREEE (reference sequence). The CDR3 nucleotides read TGTGCCAGCAGCTCTAAATCGGATCCAGGAAACACCATATATTTT. Its protein product is CASSSKSDPGNTIYF.

The chain employs TRBV18 and TRBJ1-2, with 7 bases that match TRBD1. CDR1 is KGHSH and CDR2 is LQKENI in the germline V gene. The CDR3 contains 15 residues. V was clipped by 3 bases and J by 3 bases; unmatched bases: 7. The CDR3 sequence is CASSPPGTDYYGYTF. The CDR3 region has the DNA TGTGCCAGCTCACCTCCAGGGACAGATTACTATGGCTACACCTTC.

This clonotype was observed many times. The CDR3 DNA sequence: TGTGCCGCGAGCCGGGAGGATCAGCCCCAGCATTTT. Amino acid sequence: CAASREDQPQHF. V is TRBV10-3 and J is TRBJ1-5; D not certain. CDR1 and CDR2 (germline): ENHRY, SYGVKD. This CDR3 contains 12 residues. The V end was cut by 11 bases, the J end by 5 bases, with 13 bases between.

As regards this clonotype: With a much larger clone just one base away, this may be a read error. The V and J genes are TRBV5-1 and TRBJ2-3; D is undetermined. The germline V gene has CDR1 SGHRS and CDR2 YFSETQ. The length of the CDR3 is 14 residues. CDR3 loop: CASSLRPRTETQYF. DNA for the CDR3: TGCGCCAGCAGCTTGAGGCCGCGCACAGAAACGCAGTATTTT.

J is TRBJ2-1 and V is TRBV27; D gene unclear. Germline V gene data show CDR1 as MNHEY and CDR2 as SMNVEV (reference sequence). This CDR3 is built from 16 residues. The V gene lost 4 bases and the J gene lost 2 bases, with 15 bases spanning the gap. In DNA form, the CDR3 reads TGTGCCAGCAGTTCTGATAGTGCAATCGCCTACAATGAGCAGTTCTTC. Protein: CASSSDSAIAYNEQFF.

This clonotype was found many times. V is TRBV12-3 or TRBV12-4 and J is TRBJ1-5, with TRBD1 identical over 8 bases. After removal of 6 bases from V and 0 bases from J, the junction contained 7 bases not matched to a gene. The CDR3 is 16 residues long. For the CDR3, the DNA is TGTGCCAGCAGCCCCTCAGGGGGCCATAGCAATCAGCCCCAGCATTTT. Its protein product is CASSPSGGHSNQPQHF.

This clonotype was counted between two and nine times. This chain uses TRBV7-2 with TRBJ2-1; D is perhaps TRBD1 (6 bases). The CDR3 loop spans 12 amino acids. Germline V CDR1 and CDR2: SGHTA, FQGNSA. Trimming removed 5 bases at V and 15 bases at J, with 17 bases between. CDR3: CASSPRRDRLFF. CDR3 nucleotide sequence: TGTGCCAGCAGCCCTAGACGTGACAGGTTGTTCTTC.

This clonotype has a handful of counts. The chain uses TRBV6-5 and TRBJ2-3; the match to TRBD2 covers 10 bases. J was trimmed by 2 bases and V by 2 bases; bases with no gene match: 7. Germline CDR1 and CDR2: MNHEY and SVGAGI. The CDR3 runs 17 residues. CDR3 sequence reads: CASSYGDLAGVTDTQYF. Here the CDR3 DNA reads TGTGCCAGCAGTTACGGGGACCTAGCGGGGGTCACAGATACGCAGTATTTT.

Only a few counts were recorded for this clonotype. The chain has TRBV20-1 and TRBJ1-5; 9 bases are a match to TRBD1. Germline V gene sequence: CDR1 DFQATT, CDR2 SNEGSKA (reference sequence). After removal of 5 bases from V and 7 bases from J, the junction contained 9 bases not matched to a gene. The CDR3 is 14 amino acids. The CDR3 DNA reads as TGCAGTGCTGGAAGGACAGGGGAGGGACAGCCCCAGCATTTT. It specifies CSAGRTGEGQPQHF.

This clonotype was detected many times. The chain joins TRBV12-3 or TRBV12-4 to TRBJ2-1; 11 bases fit TRBD2. The V and J ends lost 5 bases and 12 bases, in that order; junction bases with no gene match: 6. This CDR3 comprises 13 residues. The CDR3 DNA is TGTGCCAGCAGTCCCTCTAGCGGGGGGCCGCAGTTCTTC. Its protein is CASSPSSGGPQFF.

The CDR3 reads CASSQVTENYGYTF. The DNA of the CDR3 is TGCGCCAGCAGCCAAGTCACGGAGAACTATGGCTACACCTTC. The V call is TRBV4-1, the J call TRBJ1-2; D remains ambiguous. Trimming removed 1 base from V and 2 bases from J, with 8 bases in between. The CDR3 consists of 14 residues. CDR1 and CDR2 (germline): MGHRA, YSYEKL.